This T cell receptor beta chain is drawn from a study of control samples from healthy donors and cancer patients. Sequencing was performed with immunoSEQ multiplex PCR; in TCRdb, only in-frame clones are kept and a portion is missing. Among 150,000 to 180,000 clones listed, 85% to 95% were seen once. Sequenced input: blood. The TCR comes from a man in his forties in good health.

In DNA, the CDR3 is TGTGCCAGCAGCTTAGAAGTTGCAGGGACTAGCGGGGTGGGAGATACGCAGTATTTT. Its translation is CASSLEVAGTSGVGDTQYF. The gene calls are TRBV7-2 and TRBJ2-3; 13 nucleotides agree with TRBD2. The CDR3 runs 19 residues. The V gene end was trimmed by 1 base and the J gene end by 5 bases; junction bases not matched to a gene: 12. Germline values: CDR1 SGHTA, CDR2 FQGNSA.